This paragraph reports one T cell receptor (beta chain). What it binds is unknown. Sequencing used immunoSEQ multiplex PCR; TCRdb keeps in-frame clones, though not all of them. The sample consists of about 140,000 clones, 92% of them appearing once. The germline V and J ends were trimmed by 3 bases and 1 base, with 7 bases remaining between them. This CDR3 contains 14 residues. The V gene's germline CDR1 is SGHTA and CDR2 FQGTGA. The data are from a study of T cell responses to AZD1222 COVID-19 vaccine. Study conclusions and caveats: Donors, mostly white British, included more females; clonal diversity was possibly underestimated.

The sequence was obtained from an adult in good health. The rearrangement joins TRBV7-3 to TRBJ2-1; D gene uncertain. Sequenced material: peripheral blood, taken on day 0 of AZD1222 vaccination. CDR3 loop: CASSLSQSYNEQFF. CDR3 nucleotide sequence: TGTGCCAGCAGCTTGTCTCAGTCCTACAATGAGCAGTTCTTC.